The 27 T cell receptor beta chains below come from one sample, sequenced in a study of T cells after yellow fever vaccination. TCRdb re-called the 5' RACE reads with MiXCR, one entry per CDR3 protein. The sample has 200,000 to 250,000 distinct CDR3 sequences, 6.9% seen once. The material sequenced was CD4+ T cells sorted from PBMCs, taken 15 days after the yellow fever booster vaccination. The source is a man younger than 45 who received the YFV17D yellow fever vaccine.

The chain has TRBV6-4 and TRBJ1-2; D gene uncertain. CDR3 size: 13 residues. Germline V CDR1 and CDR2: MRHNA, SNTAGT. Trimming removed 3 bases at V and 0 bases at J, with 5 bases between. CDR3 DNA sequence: TGTGCCAGCAGTGATGTCCCTAACTATGGCTACACCTTC. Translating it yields CASSDVPNYGYTF.

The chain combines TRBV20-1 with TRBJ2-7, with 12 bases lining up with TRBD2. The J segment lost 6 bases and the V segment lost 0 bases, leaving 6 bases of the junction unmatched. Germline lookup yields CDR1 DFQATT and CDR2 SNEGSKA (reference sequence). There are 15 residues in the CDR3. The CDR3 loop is CSARDLAGGPLEQYF. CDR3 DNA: TGCAGTGCTAGAGACCTAGCGGGAGGGCCTCTCGAGCAGTACTTC.

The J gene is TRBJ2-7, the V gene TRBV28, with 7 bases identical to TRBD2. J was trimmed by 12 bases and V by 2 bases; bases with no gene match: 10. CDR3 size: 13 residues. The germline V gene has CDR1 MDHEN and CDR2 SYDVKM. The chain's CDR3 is CASSLGREREAYF. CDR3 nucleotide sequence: TGTGCCAGCAGTTTAGGGCGGGAGAGGGAGGCGTACTTC.

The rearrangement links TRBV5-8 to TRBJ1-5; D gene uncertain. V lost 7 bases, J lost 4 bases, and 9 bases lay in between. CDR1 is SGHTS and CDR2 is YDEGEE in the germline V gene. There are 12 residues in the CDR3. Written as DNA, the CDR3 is TGTGCCAGCGCTCGCTTGAATCAGCCCCAGCATTTT. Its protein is CASARLNQPQHF.

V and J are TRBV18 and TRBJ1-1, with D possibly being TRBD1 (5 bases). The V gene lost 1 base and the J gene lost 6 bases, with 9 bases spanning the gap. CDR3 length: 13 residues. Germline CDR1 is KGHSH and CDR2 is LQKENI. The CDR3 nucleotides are TGTGCCAGCTCACCACGGGGCGACGCTGAAGCTTTCTTT. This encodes CASSPRGDAEAFF. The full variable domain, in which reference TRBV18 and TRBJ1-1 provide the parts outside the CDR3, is NAGVMQNPRHLVRRRGQEARLRCSPMKGHSHVYWYRQLPEEGLKFMVYLQKENIIDESGMPKERFSAEFPKEGPSILRIQQVVRGDSAAYFCASSPRGDAEAFFGQGTRLTVV.

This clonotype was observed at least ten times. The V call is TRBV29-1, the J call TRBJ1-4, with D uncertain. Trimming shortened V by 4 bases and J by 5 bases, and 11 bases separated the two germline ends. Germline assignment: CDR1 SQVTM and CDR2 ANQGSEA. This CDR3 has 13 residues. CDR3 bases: TGCAGCGTTGTTTGGCAGTACAATGAAAAACTGTTTTTT. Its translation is CSVVWQYNEKLFF.

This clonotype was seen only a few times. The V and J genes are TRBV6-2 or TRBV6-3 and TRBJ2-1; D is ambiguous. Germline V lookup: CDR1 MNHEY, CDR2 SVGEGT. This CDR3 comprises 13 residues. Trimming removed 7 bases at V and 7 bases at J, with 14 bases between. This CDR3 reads CASTLDTLNEQFF. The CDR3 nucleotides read TGTGCCAGCACGCTAGACACCCTAAATGAGCAGTTCTTC.

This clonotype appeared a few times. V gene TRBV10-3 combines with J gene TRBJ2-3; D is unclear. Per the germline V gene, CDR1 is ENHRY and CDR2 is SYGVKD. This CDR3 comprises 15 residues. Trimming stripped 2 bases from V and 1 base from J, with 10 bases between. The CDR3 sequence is CAISEVGPGTDTQYF. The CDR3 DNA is TGTGCCATCAGTGAGGTGGGCCCTGGCACAGATACGCAGTATTTT.

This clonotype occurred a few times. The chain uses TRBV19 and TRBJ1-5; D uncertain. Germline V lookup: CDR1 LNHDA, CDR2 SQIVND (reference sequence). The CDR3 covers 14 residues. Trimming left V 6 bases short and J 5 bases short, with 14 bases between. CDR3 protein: CASRLPGDYQPQHF. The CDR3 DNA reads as TGTGCCAGTAGGCTGCCGGGAGATTATCAGCCCCAGCATTTT.

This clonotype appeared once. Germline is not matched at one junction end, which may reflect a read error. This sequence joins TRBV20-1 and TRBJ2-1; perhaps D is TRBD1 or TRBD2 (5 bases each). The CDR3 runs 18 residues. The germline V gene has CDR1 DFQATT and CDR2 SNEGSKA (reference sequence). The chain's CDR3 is CCARDFDRDLKWSGEQFF. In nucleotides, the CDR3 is TGCTGTGCTAGAGACTTCGACCGGGACCTAAAATGGAGTGGTGAGCAGTTCTTC.

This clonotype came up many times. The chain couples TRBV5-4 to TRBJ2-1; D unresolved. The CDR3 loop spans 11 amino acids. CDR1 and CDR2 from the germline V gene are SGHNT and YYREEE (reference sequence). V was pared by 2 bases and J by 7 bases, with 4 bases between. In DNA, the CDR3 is TGTGCCAGCAGCTTTATGAATGAGCAGTTCTTC. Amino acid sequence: CASSFMNEQFF.

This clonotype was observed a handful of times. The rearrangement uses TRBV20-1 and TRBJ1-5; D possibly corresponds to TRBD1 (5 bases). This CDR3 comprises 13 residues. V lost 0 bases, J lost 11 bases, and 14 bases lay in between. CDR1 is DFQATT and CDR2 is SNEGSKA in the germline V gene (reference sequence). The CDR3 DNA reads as TGCAGTGCTAGAGATCCTTGGGACTTGTCCCAGCATTTT. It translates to CSARDPWDLSQHF.

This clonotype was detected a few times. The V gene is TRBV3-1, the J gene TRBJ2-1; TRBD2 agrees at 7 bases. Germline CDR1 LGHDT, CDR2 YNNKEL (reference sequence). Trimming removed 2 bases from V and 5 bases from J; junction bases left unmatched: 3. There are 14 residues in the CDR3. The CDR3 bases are TGTGCCAGCAGCCAACGGACTAGGGACAATGAGCAGTTCTTC. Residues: CASSQRTRDNEQFF.

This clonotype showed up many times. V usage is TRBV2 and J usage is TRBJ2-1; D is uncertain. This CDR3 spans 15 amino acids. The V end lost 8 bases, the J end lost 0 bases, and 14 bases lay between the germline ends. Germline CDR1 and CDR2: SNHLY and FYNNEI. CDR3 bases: TGTGCCAGCCGGTCCGACCCGAGCTCCTACAATGAGCAGTTCTTC. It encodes CASRSDPSSYNEQFF.

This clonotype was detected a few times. DNA of the CDR3: TGCAGTCCGAGGGGTAGGGGGCAGACTGAAGCTTTCTTT. It codes for CSPRGRGQTEAFF. The chain has TRBV20-1 and TRBJ1-1, with TRBD1 matching 7 bases. The CDR3 loop spans 13 amino acids. V shed 8 bases and J 5 bases; nucleotides not matched to a gene: 11. CDR1 and CDR2 (germline): DFQATT, SNEGSKA (reference sequence).

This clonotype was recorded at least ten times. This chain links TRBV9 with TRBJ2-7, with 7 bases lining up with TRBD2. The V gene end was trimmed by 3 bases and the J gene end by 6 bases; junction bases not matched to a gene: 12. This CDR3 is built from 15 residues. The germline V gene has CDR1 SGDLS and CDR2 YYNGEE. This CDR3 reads CASSGGGGMLGEQYF. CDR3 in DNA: TGTGCCAGCAGCGGTGGCGGGGGAATGCTGGGCGAGCAGTACTTC.

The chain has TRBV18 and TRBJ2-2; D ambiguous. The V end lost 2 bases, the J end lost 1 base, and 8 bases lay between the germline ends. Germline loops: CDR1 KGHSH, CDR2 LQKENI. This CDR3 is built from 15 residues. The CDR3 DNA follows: TGTGCCAGCTCACCAGGCTCCAGGAACACCGGGGAGCTGTTTTTT. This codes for CASSPGSRNTGELFF.

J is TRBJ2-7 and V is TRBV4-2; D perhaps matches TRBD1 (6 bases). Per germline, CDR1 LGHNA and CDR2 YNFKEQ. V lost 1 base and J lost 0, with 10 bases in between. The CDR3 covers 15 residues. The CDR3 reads CASSQGGLASYEQYF. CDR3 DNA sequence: TGTGCCAGCAGCCAAGGGGGGCTTGCCTCCTACGAGCAGTACTTC.

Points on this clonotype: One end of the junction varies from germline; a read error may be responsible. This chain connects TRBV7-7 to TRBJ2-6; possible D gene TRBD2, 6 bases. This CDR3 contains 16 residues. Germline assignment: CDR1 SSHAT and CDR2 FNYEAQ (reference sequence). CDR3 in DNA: TGTGCTAGCAGCCATCGCCGGGGGTCTGGGGCCAACGTCCTGACTTTC. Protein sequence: CASSHRRGSGANVLTF.

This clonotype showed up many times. This chain's CDR3 is CAATQVQGGEQYF. The CDR3 DNA reads TGTGCCGCCACCCAGGTACAGGGTGGCGAGCAGTACTTC. The rearrangement links TRBV10-3 to TRBJ2-7, with D possibly being TRBD1 (6 bases). The germline CDR1 and CDR2 sequences are ENHRY and SYGVKD. Trimming left V 11 bases short and J 6 bases short, with 20 bases between. The CDR3 length is 13 residues.

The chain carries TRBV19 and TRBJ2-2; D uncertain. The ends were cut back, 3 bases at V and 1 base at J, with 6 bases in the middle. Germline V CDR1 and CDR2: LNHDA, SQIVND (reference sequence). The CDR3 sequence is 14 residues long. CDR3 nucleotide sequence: TGTGCCAGTAGTATCGAGCGGAACACCGGGGAGCTGTTTTTT. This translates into CASSIERNTGELFF.

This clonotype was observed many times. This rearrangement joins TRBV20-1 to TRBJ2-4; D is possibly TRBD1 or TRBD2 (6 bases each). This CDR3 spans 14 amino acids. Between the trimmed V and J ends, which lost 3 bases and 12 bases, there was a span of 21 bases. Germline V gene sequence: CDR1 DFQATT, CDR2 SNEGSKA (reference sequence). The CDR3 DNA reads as TGCAGTGCTAGGAGGGAAGGAGGGGGAGCCGGTCAGTACTTC. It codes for CSARREGGGAGQYF.

In DNA form, the CDR3 reads TGTGCCAGTAAGGAGGGCGGGTTAAATGAGCAGTTCTTC. This sequence encodes CASKEGGLNEQFF. The gene calls are TRBV19 and TRBJ2-1; tentatively, D is TRBD2 (6 bases). Germline CDR1 and CDR2: LNHDA and SQIVND (reference sequence). This CDR3 has 13 residues. The V end lost 7 bases, the J end lost 7 bases, and 14 bases lay between the germline ends.

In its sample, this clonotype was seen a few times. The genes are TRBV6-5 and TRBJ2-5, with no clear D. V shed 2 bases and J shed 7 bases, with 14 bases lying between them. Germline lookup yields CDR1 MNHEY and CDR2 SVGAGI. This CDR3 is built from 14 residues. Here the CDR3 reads CASSYRKFTGTQYF. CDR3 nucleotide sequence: TGTGCCAGCAGTTACCGTAAATTCACGGGGACCCAGTACTTC.

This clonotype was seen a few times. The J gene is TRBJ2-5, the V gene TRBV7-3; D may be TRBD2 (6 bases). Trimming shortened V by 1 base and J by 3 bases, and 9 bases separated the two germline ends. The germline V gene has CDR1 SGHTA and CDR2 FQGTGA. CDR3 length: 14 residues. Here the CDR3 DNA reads TGTGCCAGCAGCTTAATCGGGAGAAAAGAGACCCAGTACTTC. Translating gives CASSLIGRKETQYF. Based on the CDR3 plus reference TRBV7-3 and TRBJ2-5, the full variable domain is GAGVSQTPSNKVTEKGKYVELRCDPISGHTALYWYRQSLGQGPEFLIYFQGTGAADDSGLPNDRFFAVRPEGSVSTLKIQRTERGDSAVYLCASSLIGRKETQYFGPGTRLLVL.

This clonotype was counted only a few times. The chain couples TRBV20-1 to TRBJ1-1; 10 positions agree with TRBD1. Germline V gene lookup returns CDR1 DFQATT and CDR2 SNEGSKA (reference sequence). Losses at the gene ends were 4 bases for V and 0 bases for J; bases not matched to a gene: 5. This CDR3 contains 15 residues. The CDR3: CSAKDRGNLNTEAFF. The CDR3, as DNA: TGCAGTGCTAAGGACAGGGGGAATCTGAACACTGAAGCTTTCTTT.

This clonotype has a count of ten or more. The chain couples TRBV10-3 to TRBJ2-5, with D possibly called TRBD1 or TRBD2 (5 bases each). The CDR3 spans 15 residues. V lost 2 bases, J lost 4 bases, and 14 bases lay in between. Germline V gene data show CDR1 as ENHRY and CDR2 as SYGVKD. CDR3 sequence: CAISELGTQPETQYF. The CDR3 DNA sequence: TGTGCCATCAGTGAGCTAGGGACGCAACCAGAGACCCAGTACTTC.